This TCR beta chain was identified in a study of response to subunit inactivated influenza vaccine. Whole-study findings and limits: Authors suggested each seasonal influenza vaccination recruits few new T cells.

Remarks on this clonotype: Antigen specificity is unknown.

TCRdb analysed the RT-PCR reads with MiXCR anew, one entry per CDR3 protein. The sample carries about 800,000 distinct CDR3 sequences, approximately 21% recorded once. CDR1 MNHNS and CDR2 SASEGT come from the germline V gene. V dropped 0 bases and J dropped 7 bases, with 9 bases sitting between them. The CDR3 is 13 amino acids. The J gene is TRBJ1-2, the V gene TRBV6-1; the D is unclear. This sequence originates from a middle-aged man who received an inactivated influenza vaccine. The sample in question was PBMCs from blood, obtained less than 6 days after vaccination. CDR3 coding DNA: TGTGCCAGCAGTGAAGCGGGCGATCTTGGCTACACCTTC. Amino acid sequence: CASSEAGDLGYTF.